The clone carrying this T cell receptor beta chain was recorded many times. This specimen comes from a study of response to subunit inactivated influenza vaccine. This CDR3 has 14 residues. V shed 1 base and J shed 3 bases, with 10 bases lying between them. TCRdb recomputed calls from the RT-PCR reads with MiXCR, one row per CDR3 protein. This table holds hundreds of thousands of distinct CDR3 sequences, about 10% found once. The same sample was also studied in work on T cells expressing NK-cell markers. Per that paper: TCR beta libraries carry UMIs added by 5'RACE template switching. The CD3+CD56-NKG2C+ fraction was also led by these clonotypes in a few donors.

The TCR comes from a man aged 50-60 years who received an inactivated influenza vaccine. V gene TRBV12-3 or TRBV12-4 combines with J gene TRBJ2-7; TRBD2 might be the D (6 bases). The input for sequencing was PBMCs from blood, taken on the day of vaccination. The DNA for the CDR3 is TGTGCCAGCAGTTTAGGCGGAGGGTTCTACGAGCAGTACTTC. Encoded protein: CASSLGGGFYEQYF.